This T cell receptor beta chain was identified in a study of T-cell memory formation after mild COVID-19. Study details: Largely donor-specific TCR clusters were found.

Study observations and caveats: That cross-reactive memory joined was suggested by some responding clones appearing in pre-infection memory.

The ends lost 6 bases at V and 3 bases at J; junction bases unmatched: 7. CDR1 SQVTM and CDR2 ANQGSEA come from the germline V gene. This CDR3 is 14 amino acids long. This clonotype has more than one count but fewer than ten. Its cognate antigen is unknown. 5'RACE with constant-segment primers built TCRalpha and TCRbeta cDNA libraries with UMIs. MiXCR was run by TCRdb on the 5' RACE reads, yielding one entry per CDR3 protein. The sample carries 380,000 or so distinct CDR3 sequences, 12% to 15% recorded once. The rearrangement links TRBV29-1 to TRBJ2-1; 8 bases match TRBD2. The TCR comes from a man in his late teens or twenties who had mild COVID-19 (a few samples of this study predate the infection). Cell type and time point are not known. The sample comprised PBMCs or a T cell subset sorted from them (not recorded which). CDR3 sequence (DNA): TGCAGCGTGGCCAGCGGGGGTAACTACAATGAGCAGTTCTTC. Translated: CSVASGGNYNEQFF.